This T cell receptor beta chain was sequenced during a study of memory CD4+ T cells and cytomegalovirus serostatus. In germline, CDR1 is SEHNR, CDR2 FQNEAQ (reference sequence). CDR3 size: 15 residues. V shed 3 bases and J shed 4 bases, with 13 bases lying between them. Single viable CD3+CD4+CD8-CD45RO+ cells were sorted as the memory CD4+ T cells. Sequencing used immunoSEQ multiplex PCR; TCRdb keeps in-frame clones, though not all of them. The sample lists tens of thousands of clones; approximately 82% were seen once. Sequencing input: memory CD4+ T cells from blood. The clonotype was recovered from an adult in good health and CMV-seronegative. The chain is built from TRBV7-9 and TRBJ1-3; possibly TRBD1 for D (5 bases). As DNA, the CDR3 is TGTGCCAGCAGCTTCGCGCGGGGGATCGGAAACACCATATATTTT. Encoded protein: CASSFARGIGNTIYF.